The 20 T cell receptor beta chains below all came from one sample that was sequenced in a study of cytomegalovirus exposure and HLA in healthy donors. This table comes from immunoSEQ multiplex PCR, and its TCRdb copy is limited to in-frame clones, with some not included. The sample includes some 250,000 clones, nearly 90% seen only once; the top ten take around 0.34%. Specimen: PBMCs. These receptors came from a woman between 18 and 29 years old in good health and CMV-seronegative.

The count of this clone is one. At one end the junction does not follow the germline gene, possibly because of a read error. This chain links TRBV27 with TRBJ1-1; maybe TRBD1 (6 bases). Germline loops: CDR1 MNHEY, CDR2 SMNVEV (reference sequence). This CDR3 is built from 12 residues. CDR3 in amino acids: CASSTTGLAMYF. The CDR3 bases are TGTGCCAGCAGTACGACAGGCCTAGCCATGTATTTT.

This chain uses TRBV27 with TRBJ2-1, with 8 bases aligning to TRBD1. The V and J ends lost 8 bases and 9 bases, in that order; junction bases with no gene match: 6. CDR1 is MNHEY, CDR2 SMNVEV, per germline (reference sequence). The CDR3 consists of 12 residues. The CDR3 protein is CASGRDRREQFF. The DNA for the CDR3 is TGTGCCAGCGGCAGGGACAGGCGTGAGCAGTTCTTC.

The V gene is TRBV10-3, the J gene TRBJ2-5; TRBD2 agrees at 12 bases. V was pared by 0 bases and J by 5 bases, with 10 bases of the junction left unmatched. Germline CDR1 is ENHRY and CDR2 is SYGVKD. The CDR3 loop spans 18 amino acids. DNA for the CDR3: TGTGCCATCAGTGAGTCGTGGACTAGCGGGACTCGAGGGGAGACCCAGTACTTC. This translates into CAISESWTSGTRGETQYF.

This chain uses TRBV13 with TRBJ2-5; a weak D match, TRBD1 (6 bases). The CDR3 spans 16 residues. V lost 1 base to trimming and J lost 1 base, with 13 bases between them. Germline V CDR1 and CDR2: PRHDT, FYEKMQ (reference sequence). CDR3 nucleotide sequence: TGTGCCAGCAGCTTAGCCGTCAGGGGACGCCAAGAGACCCAGTACTTC. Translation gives CASSLAVRGRQETQYF.

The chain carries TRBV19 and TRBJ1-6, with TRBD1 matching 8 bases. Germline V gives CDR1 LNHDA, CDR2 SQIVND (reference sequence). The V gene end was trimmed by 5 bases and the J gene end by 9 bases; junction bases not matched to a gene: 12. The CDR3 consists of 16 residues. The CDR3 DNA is TGTGCCAGTAGTCCACCAACCCAGGGGGCGCGTTCACCCCTCCACTTT. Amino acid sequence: CASSPPTQGARSPLHF.

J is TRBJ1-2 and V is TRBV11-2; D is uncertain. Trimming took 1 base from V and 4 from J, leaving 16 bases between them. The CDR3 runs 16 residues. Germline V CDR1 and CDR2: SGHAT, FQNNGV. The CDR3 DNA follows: TGTGCCAGCAGCTTAGCGGAGAGGGTACAAGTCTATGGCTACACCTTC. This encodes CASSLAERVQVYGYTF.

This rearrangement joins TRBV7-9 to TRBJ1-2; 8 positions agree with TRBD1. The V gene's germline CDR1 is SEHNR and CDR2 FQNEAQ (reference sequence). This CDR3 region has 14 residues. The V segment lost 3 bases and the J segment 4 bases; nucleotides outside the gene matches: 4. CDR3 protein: CASSFQGAGYGYTF. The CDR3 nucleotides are TGTGCCAGCAGCTTTCAGGGGGCAGGCTATGGCTACACCTTC.

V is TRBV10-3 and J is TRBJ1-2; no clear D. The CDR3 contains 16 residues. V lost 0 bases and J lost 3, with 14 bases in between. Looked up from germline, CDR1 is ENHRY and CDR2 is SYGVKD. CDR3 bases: TGTGCCATCAGTGAGTCTCTCCCGGGGAAGGACTATGGCTACACCTTC. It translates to CAISESLPGKDYGYTF.

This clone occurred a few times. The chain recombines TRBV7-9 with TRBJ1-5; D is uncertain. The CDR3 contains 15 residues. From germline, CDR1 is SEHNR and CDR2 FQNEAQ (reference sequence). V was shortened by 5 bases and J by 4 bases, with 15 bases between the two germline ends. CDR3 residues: CASSPGAALNQPQHF. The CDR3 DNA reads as TGTGCCAGCAGCCCCGGCGCGGCGCTGAATCAGCCCCAGCATTTT. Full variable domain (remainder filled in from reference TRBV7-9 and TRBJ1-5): DTGVSQNPRHKITKRGQNVTFRCDPISEHNRLYWYRQTLGQGPEFLTYFQNEAQLEKSRLLSDRFSAERPKGSFSTLEIQRTEQGDSAMYLCASSPGAALNQPQHFGDGTRLSIL.

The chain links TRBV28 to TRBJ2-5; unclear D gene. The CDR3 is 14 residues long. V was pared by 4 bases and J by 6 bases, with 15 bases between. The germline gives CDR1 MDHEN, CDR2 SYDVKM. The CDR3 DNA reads TGTGCCAGCAGTTCAGAGGTAGCCTTGAAGACCCAGTACTTC. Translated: CASSSEVALKTQYF. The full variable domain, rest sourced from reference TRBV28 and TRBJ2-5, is DVKVTQSSRYLVKRTGEKVFLECVQDMDHENMFWYRQDPGLGLRLIYFSYDVKMKEKGDIPEGYSVSREKKERFSLILESASTNQTSMYLCASSSEVALKTQYFGPGTRLLVL.

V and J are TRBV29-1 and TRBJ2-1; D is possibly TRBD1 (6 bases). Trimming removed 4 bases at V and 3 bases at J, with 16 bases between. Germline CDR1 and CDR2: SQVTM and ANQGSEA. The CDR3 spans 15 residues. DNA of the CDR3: TGCAGCGTTGGCCCCGGGGCAGGGGTCTACAATGAGCAGTTCTTC. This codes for CSVGPGAGVYNEQFF.

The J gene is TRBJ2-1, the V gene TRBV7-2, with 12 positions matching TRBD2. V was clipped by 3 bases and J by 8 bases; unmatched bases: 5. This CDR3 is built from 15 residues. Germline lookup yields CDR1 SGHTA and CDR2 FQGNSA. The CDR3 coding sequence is TGTGCCAGCAGCTTCCTAGCGGGGGGGCCTTATGAGCAGTTCTTC. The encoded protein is CASSFLAGGPYEQFF.

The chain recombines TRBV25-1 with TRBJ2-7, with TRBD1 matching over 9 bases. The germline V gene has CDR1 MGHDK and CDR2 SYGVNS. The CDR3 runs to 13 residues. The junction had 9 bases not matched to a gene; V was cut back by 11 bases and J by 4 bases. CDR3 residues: CASQQGARYEQYF. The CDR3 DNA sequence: TGTGCCTCGCAACAGGGGGCGCGGTACGAGCAGTACTTC.

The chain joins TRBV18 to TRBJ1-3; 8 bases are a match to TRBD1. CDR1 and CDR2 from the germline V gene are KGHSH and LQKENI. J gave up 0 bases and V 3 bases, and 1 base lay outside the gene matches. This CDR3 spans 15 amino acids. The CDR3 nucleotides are TGTGCCAGCTCACCGGACAGGGTCTCTGGAAACACCATATATTTT. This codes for CASSPDRVSGNTIYF.

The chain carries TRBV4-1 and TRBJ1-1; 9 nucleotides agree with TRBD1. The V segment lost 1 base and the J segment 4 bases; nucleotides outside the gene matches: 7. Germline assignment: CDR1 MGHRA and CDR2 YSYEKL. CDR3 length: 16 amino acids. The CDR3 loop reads CASSQATGQGLTEAFF. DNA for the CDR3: TGCGCCAGCAGCCAAGCGACGGGACAGGGACTCACTGAAGCTTTCTTT.

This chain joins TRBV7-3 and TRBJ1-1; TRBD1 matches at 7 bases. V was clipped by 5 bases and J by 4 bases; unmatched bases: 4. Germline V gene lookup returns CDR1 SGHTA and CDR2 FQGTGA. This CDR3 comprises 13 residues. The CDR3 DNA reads TGTGCCAGCAGCCTCGAGGGGGCCACTGAAGCTTTCTTT. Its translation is CASSLEGATEAFF.

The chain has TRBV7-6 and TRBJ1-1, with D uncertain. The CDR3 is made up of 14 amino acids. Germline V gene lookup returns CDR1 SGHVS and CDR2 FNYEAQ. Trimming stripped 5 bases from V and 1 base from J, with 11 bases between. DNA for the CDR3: TGTGCCAGCAGCCAGAATCTCGCGAACACTGAAGCTTTCTTT. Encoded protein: CASSQNLANTEAFF.

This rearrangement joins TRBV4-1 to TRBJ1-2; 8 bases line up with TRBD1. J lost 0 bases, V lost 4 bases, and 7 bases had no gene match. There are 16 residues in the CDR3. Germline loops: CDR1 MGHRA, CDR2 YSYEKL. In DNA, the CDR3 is TGCGCCAGCAGCCCGCAGACAGGGGCGGCTAACTATGGCTACACCTTC. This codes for CASSPQTGAANYGYTF.

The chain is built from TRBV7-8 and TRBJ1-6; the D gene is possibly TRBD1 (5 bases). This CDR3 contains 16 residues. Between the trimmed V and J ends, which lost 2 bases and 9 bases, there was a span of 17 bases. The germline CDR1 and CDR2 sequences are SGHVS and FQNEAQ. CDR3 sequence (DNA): TGTGCCAGCAGCTTAAACAGGCCCTCGCCCATTTCACCCCTCCACTTT. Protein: CASSLNRPSPISPLHF.

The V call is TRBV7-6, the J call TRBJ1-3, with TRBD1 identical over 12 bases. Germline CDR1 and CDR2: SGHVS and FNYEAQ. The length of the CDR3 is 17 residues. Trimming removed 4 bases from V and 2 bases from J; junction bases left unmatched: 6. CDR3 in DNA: TGTGCCAGCAGCTCCGGGACAGGGGGCCCTGCTGGAAACACCATATATTTT. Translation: CASSSGTGGPAGNTIYF. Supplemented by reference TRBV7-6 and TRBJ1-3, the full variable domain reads GAGVSQSPRYKVTKRGQDVALRCDPISGHVSLYWYRQALGQGPEFLTYFNYEAQQDKSGLPNDRFSAERPEGSISTLTIQRTEQRDSAMYRCASSSGTGGPAGNTIYFGEGSWLTVV.